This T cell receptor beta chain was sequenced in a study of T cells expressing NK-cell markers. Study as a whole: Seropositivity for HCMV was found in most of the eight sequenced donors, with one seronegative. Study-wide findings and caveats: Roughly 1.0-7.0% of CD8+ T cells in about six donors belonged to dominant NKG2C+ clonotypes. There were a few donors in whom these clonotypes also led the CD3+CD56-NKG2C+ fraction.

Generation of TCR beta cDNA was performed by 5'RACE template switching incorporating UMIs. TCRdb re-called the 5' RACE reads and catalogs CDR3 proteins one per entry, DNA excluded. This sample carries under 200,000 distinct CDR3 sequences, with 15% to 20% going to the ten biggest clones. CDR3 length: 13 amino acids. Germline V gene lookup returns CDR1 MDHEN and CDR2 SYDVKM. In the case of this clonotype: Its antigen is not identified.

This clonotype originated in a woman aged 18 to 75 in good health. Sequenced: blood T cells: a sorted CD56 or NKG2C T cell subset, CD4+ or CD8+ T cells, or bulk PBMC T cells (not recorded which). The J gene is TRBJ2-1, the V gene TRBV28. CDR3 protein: CASRHPTYNEQFF.